The source of this TCR beta chain is a study of blood T cell repertoires in COVID-19. Study overall: Samples came from the United States, Italy and Spain, spanning acute and convalescent COVID-19.

This clone was counted once. TCRdb keeps only in-frame clones here, not all; method: immunoSEQ multiplex PCR. The sample includes 85,000 to 120,000 clones, around nine tenths of them seen just once. The CDR3 contains 15 residues. Looked up from germline, CDR1 is SGHRS and CDR2 is YFSETQ. V lost 0 bases to trimming and J lost 3 bases; unmatched junction nucleotides: 3. Sample: peripheral blood. The origin of this receptor is a man aged 45 to 65 with active COVID-19. The genes are TRBV5-1 and TRBJ2-1, with 7 nucleotides matching TRBD2. CDR3 sequence (DNA): TGCGCCAGCAGCTTGGAACGGGGGGACTACAATGAGCAGTTCTTC. Amino acid sequence: CASSLERGDYNEQFF. Drawing the rest from reference TRBV5-1 and TRBJ2-1, the complete variable domain is KAGVTQTPRYLIKTRGQQVTLSCSPISGHRSVSWYQQTPGQGLQFLFEYFSETQRNKGNFPGRFSGRQFSNSRSEMNVSTLELGDSALYLCASSLERGDYNEQFFGPGTRLTVL.